These T cell receptor beta chains were read from a single sample in a study of beta chain features in type 1 diabetes. Sequenced by immunoSEQ multiplex PCR; TCRdb stores in-frame clones only, minus some. The sample yields approximately 400,000 clones, about 15% seen once. The specimen sequenced was naive CD4+ T cells from blood. The receptors shown here come from a woman under 30 in good health. Each CDR3 is given with its conserved first and last residue. Fields, in order: V gene, J gene, clone size, D gene, CDR3 protein, CDR3 DNA. The D gene is left open where the match is weak. Size is omitted from some rows. Given values are once, few, many or a class for expanded clones.

TRBV7-2	TRBJ2-5	.	.	CASSLGLQETQYF	TGTGCCAGCAGCTTAGGACTCCAAGAGACCCAGTACTTC
TRBV9	TRBJ2-7	.	TRBD2	CASSVVPSGRVSEQYF	TGTGCCAGCAGCGTAGTGCCTAGCGGGAGAGTCAGCGAGCAGTACTTC
TRBV4-3	TRBJ2-7	few	.	CASSQDIGQGREQYF	TGCGCCAGCAGCCAAGATATCGGGCAGGGTCGGGAGCAGTACTTC
TRBV2	TRBJ1-2	once	TRBD1	CASRTGGDGYTF	TGTGCCAGCCGCACAGGGGGCGACGGCTACACCTTC
TRBV7-6	TRBJ2-3	few	TRBD2	CASSWREYLRDTQYF	TGTGCCAGCAGCTGGCGGGAGTACTTGAGAGATACGCAGTATTTT
TRBV7-9	TRBJ1-5	few	.	CASSLAIGLFDQPQHF	TGTGCCAGCAGCTTAGCGATTGGGCTGTTCGATCAGCCCCAGCATTTT
TRBV29-1	TRBJ2-3	.	TRBD1	CSVLRQGLADTQYF	TGCAGCGTTCTCCGACAGGGATTAGCAGATACGCAGTATTTT
TRBV6-6	TRBJ2-2	.	.	CASSRSQGGGTGELFF	TGTGCCAGCAGTCGAAGTCAGGGAGGGGGGACCGGGGAGCTGTTTTTT
TRBV6-5	TRBJ2-7	.	TRBD1	CASSSRTGVGSYEQYF	TGTGCCAGCAGTTCCCGGACAGGGGTCGGTTCCTACGAGCAGTACTTC
TRBV30	TRBJ1-1	.	TRBD1	CAWSGQGNTEAFF	TGTGCCTGGTCGGGACAGGGAAACACTGAAGCTTTCTTT
TRBV9	TRBJ2-3	.	TRBD1	CASSYLDRVTADTQYF	TGTGCCAGCAGCTACCTCGACAGGGTGACGGCAGATACGCAGTATTTT
TRBV4-3	TRBJ2-7	few	TRBD1	CASSQQTGNSYEQYF	TGCGCCAGCAGCCAACAGACAGGGAACTCCTACGAGCAGTACTTC
TRBV16	TRBJ1-5	few	.	CASSQSGGLNQPQHF	TGTGCCAGCAGCCAATCGGGTGGACTCAATCAGCCCCAGCATTTT
TRBV6-6	TRBJ2-5	.	TRBD2	CASRSNLAGGTETQYF	TGTGCCAGCAGGTCTAATCTAGCGGGAGGAACGGAGACCCAGTACTTC
TRBV6-5	TRBJ1-1	.	.	CASSRTSSTEAFF	TGTGCCAGCAGCAGGACTAGCTCCACTGAAGCTTTCTTT
TRBV5-1	TRBJ2-5	few	TRBD1	CASSYERGQGTQYF	TGCGCCAGCAGCTACGAAAGGGGGCAAGGGACCCAGTACTTC
TRBV5-6	TRBJ1-1	few	.	CASSLARIRVSEAFF	TGTGCCAGCAGCTTGGCACGAATCCGGGTCTCTGAAGCTTTCTTT
TRBV5-1	TRBJ2-2	.	.	CASSMTTRREFGELFF	TGCGCCAGCAGCATGACTACCCGGAGAGAATTCGGGGAGCTGTTTTTT
TRBV28	TRBJ2-1	few	.	CASSPVNEQFF	TGTGCCAGCAGTCCGGTGAATGAGCAGTTCTTC
TRBV21-1	TRBJ2-7	.	.	CASSSQGDRINSYEQYF	TGTGCCAGCAGCAGTCAAGGCGACAGAATTAACTCCTACGAGCAGTACTTC
TRBV11-2	TRBJ2-7	.	.	CASSPGVVRTGGGREQYF	TGTGCCAGCAGCCCGGGGGTGGTACGGACTGGGGGTGGGAGGGAGCAGTACTTC
TRBV29-1	TRBJ2-7	few	TRBD1	CSVGRTGGYEQYF	TGCAGCGTCGGCAGGACAGGGGGGTACGAGCAGTACTTC
TRBV18	TRBJ2-2	.	.	CASSQGLNTGELFF	TGTGCCAGCTCCCAGGGACTGAACACCGGGGAGCTGTTTTTT
TRBV29-1	TRBJ2-2	few	.	CSVVRGGNTGELFF	TGCAGCGTCGTTAGGGGGGGGAACACCGGGGAGCTGTTTTTT
TRBV28	TRBJ2-1	few	.	CASRQTGTSHEQFF	TGTGCCAGCAGACAAACCGGGACTTCCCATGAGCAGTTCTTC
TRBV30	TRBJ2-5	.	TRBD1	CAWSISRGLYF	TGTGCCTGGAGTATTTCCAGGGGGCTGTACTTC
TRBV29-1	TRBJ1-5	few	.	CSVASQGNQPQHF	TGCAGCGTTGCGAGCCAGGGCAATCAGCCCCAGCATTTT
TRBV6-6	TRBJ2-3	.	.	CASSPGATDTQYF	TGTGCCAGCAGTCCCGGTGCCACAGATACGCAGTATTTT
TRBV5-5	TRBJ1-1	.	TRBD1	CASSAGRGLNTEAFF	TGTGCCAGCAGCGCCGGCAGGGGGTTGAACACTGAAGCTTTCTTT